This T cell receptor beta chain derives from a study of blood T cell repertoires in COVID-19. Study summary: Sites in the United States, Italy and Spain provided acute and convalescent COVID-19 samples. Sources were T cells, B-cell-depleted T cells, or PBMCs; the material itself was cDNA or gDNA.

Those enrolled in Seattle joined during active infection and were followed longitudinally afterward. Authors' analysis steps: Nucleated cell number was recorded as an estimate derived from reference gene primer amplification. TCRdb keeps only in-frame clones here, not all; method: immunoSEQ multiplex PCR. The DNA gave D and trimming, while V, J and clone size come from that table. Found here are fewer than 250,000 clones, around 76% of them singletons; the top ten hold approximately 7.8%. This CDR3 has 15 amino acids. Germline V lookup: CDR1 SGHNT, CDR2 YYREEE (reference sequence). After removal of 0 bases from V and 4 bases from J, the junction contained 5 bases not matched to a gene.

The J gene is TRBJ1-1, the V gene TRBV5-4; TRBD1 matches 8 bases. The sequence was collected from a woman in her sixties with COVID-19, enrolled during active disease. The sequenced sample was peripheral blood. CDR3 protein: CASSLATGVGTEAFF. In DNA form, the CDR3 reads TGTGCCAGCAGCTTGGCGACAGGGGTGGGCACTGAAGCTTTCTTT. Combining the CDR3 with reference TRBV5-4 and TRBJ1-1 gives the whole variable domain ETGVTQSPTHLIKTRGQQVTLRCSSQSGHNTVSWYQQALGQGPQFIFQYYREEENGRGNFPPRFSGLQFPNYSSELNVNALELDDSALYLCASSLATGVGTEAFFGQGTRLTVV.